The source of this T cell receptor beta chain is a study of CD8 T cells in Susac syndrome. This clonotype was counted a single time. CD8+ and CD4+ T cells from blood underwent TCR beta sequencing, which was carried out in a high-throughput format. This CDR3 is 14 amino acids long. In germline, CDR1 is GTSNPN, CDR2 SVGIG (reference sequence). Random hexamers were used to reverse transcribe the RNA input (roughly 0.5 to 1 ug). Coverage of TCR beta CDR3 amplification by immunoSEQ multiplex PCR extended to 54 Vbeta and 13 Jbeta. TCRdb independently ran MiXCR on the immunoSEQ multiplex PCR reads; one entry per CDR3 protein. The sample holds roughly 150,000 distinct CDR3 sequences, roughly 95% seen once.

Sequenced sample: CD8+ T cells from PBMCs. The chain joins TRBV30 to TRBJ2-3; perhaps TRBD2 as D (7 bases). The sequence came from a human donor with multiple sclerosis. The CDR3 DNA reads TGTTCTTCTTCGGGGGGCAGCGAGTTAGATACGCAGTATTTT. This encodes CSSSGGSELDTQYF.